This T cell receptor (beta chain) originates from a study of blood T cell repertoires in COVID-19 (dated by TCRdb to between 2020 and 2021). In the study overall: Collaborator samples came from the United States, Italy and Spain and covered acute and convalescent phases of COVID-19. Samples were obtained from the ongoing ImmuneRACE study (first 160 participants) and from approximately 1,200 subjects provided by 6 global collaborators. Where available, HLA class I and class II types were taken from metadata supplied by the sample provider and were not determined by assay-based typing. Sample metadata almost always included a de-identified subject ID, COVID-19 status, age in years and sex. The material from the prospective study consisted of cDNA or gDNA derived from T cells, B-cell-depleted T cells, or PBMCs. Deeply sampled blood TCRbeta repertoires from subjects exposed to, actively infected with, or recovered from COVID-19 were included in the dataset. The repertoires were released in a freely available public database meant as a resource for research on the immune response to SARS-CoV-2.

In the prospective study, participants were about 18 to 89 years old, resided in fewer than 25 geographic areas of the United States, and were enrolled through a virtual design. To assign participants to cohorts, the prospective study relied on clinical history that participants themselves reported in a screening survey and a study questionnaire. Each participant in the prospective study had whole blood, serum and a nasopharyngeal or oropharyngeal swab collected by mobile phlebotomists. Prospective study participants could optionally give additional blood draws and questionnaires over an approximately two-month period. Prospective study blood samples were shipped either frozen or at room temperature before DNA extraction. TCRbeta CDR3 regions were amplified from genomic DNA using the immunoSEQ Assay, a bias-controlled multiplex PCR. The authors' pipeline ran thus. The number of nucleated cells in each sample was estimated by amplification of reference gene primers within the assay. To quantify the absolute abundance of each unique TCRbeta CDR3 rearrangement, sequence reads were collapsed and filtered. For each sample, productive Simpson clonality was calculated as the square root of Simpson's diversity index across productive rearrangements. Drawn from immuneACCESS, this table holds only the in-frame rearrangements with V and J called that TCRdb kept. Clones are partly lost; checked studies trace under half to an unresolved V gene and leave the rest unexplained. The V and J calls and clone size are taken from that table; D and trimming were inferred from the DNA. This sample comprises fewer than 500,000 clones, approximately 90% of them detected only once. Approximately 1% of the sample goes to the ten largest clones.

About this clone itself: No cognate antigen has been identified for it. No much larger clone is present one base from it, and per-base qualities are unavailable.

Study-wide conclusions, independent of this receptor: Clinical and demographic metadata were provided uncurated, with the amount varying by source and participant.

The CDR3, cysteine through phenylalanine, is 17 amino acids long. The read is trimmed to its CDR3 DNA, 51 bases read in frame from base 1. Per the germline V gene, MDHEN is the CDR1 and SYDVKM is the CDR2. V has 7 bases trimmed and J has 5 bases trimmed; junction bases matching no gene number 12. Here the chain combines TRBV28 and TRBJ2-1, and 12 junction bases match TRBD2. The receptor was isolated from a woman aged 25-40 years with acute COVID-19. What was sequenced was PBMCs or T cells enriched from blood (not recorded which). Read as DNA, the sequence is TGTGCCAGCACCCGCCCAACTAGCGGGGGGCGTCACAATGAGCAGTTCTTC. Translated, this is CASTRPTSGGRHNEQFF.